Sequencing of this T cell receptor beta chain was carried out in a study of vaccination and CD4 T cells after COVID-19 (dated 2022 in TCRdb). Study-level background: Convalescent patients had a positive SARS-CoV-2 result on nasal swab PCR, and of these patients, several had mild disease and one had severe disease. Participants received two doses of either the Pfizer-BioNTech BNT162b2 vaccine (n=8) or the Moderna mRNA-1273 vaccine (n=2). Post-COVID blood samples from convalescent patients were collected a median of about 110 days after diagnosis, with a range of 35 to 161 days. In around ten COVID-19 convalescent patients and a handful of infection-naive healthy vaccine recipients, the spike-specific CD4+ TCR repertoire before mRNA vaccination was compared with the repertoire after mRNA vaccination. The convalescent cohort comprised six males and four females, including two Hispanic individuals, seven Caucasians, two Asians and one multiracial person. A few convalescent patients were sampled both early after vaccination (day 14) and late after vaccination (days 161 to 241). Post-vaccine blood samples were taken a median of around 77 days after the second vaccine dose, with a range of roughly 13 to 250 days. General conclusions and limits of the study: Among the post-vaccine SARS-CoV-2-reactive clones in convalescent patients, a median about 89% showed up only after vaccination, which suggests vaccine-specific priming. In convalescent patients, nearly all vaccine-specific clones (304 of 307) were found to be mono-reactive for SARS-CoV-2 spike rather than cross-reactive with common cold coronaviruses. The median number of SARS-CoV-2-reactive clonotypes rose from around 20 after infection to 38 after vaccination, but the change was not significant. Relatively few convalescent patients were included in the study, and early timepoints after natural infection were not analyzed.

The library was built by means of PCR. Instrument on record: Illumina iSeq 100. The source study handled its data this way. Non-productive sequences were filtered out, and CDR3s that did not start with C, did not end with F or W, or were shorter than 7 amino acids were discarded. Using R version 3.6.1, CDR3 homology was evaluated through Levenshtein distances (stringdist) along with unrooted phylogenetic trees (ape). The public reads were quality trimmed at Q25 with fastp and then assembled into clones with MiXCR by TCRdb, keeping productive beta chains. One record per CDR3 amino acid sequence lists the most common genes and DNA. The V and J calls were not made by the authors but by TCRdb's processing. The sample table records roughly 30,000 distinct CDR3 sequences; 51% of these occur just once. More than 5.5% of the sample lies in the top ten. This clonotype was detected a few times. Its antigen is still unknown. Qualities for individual bases were not recorded, and no much larger clone is one base off.

In the paper's terms, the time point label means: late sampling 161 to 241 days after vaccination in a few convalescent patients. The convalescent patients' positive SARS-CoV-2 PCR tests fell between March and December 2020, which was before the Alpha, Beta and Delta variants emerged in the United States. PBMCs were separated from whole blood using Ficoll-Paque Plus gradient centrifugation and then either used fresh or cryopreserved at -140C. Clipping removes 2 bases from V and 5 bases from J, with 6 as the unmatched junction base count. The germline V gene (reference sequence) sets CDR1 to MNHEY and CDR2 to SMNVEV. The CDR3 spans 15 residues, from the cysteine through the phenylalanine. Kept here is only the CDR3 DNA, which spans 45 bases and is read in frame from base 1.

Material: CD4+ T cells from blood, obtained about 7 months after SARS-CoV-2 vaccination. The rearrangement combines TRBV27 with TRBJ2-7; TRBD2 lines up with 10 middle nucleotides. The TCR comes from a human donor who had recovered from COVID-19. The DNA sequence follows: TGTGCCAGCAGTTTAGGCCTAGCGGGGGTAGACGAGCAGTACTTC. The encoded protein is CASSLGLAGVDEQYF.